This TCR beta chain is drawn from a study of shared clonotypes between healthy human individuals. The CDR3 runs to 16 residues. Germline loops: CDR1 MNHNY, CDR2 SVGAGI (reference sequence). The junction had 13 bases not matched to a gene; V was cut back by 9 bases and J by 1 base. Sequencing was at deep level. The protocol was immunoSEQ multiplex PCR, while the TCRdb copy is restricted to in-frame clones and leaves out a portion. The table has millions of clones, 85% to 95% seen once. The chain joins TRBV6-6 to TRBJ2-7; 9 positions match TRBD1. The sequenced sample consisted of naive CD4+ T cells sorted from blood. The subset: CD45RA+ positively selected. This receptor was taken from a young man in good health. CDR3 sequence reads: CASDQGTGWGSYEQYF. For the CDR3, the DNA is TGTGCCAGTGATCAAGGGACAGGGTGGGGATCCTACGAGCAGTACTTC.